Presented here are 11 T cell receptor beta chains from one specimen sequenced in a study of T-cell reconstitution after alpha-beta-depleted transplantation in children. Preparation of the TCRbeta library was carried out with unique molecular identifiers. TCRdb called the PCR reads again in MiXCR, with one record for every CDR3 protein. The sample has hundreds of thousands of distinct CDR3 sequences, approximately 16% seen once; the top ten hold approximately 1%. This material consisted of PBMCs from the stem cell graft donor, taken from the stem cell graft. The receptors were sampled from a human donor who donated a stem cell graft to a child with acute myeloid leukemia.

The chain employs TRBV6-1 and TRBJ2-1; 10 nucleotides align to TRBD2. Per the germline V gene, CDR1 is MNHNS and CDR2 is SASEGT. The CDR3 runs 17 residues. Losses at the gene ends were 0 bases for V and 8 bases for J; bases not matched to a gene: 10. The CDR3 region has the DNA TGTGCCAGCAGTGAAGCCCTTGCTAGCGGGGGTACGGATGAGCAGTTCTTC. Residues: CASSEALASGGTDEQFF.

The chain employs TRBV28 and TRBJ2-7; unclear D gene. CDR1 is MDHEN and CDR2 is SYDVKM in the germline V gene. V gave up 4 bases and J gave up 2 bases, with 6 bases separating them. There are 12 residues in the CDR3. For the CDR3, the DNA is TGTGCCAGCAGTTCCAGTCCCTACGAGCAGTACGTC. Translating gives CASSSSPYEQYV.

This clonotype was counted at least ten times. The chain carries TRBV13 and TRBJ2-3, with 10 bases identical to TRBD2. This CDR3 contains 15 residues. Germline V gene sequence: CDR1 PRHDT, CDR2 FYEKMQ (reference sequence). The V segment lost 3 bases and the J segment 6 bases; nucleotides outside the gene matches: 6. The CDR3 DNA reads as TGTGCCAGCAGCTTGGAGCGGGGGGGAGGGGATACGCAGTATTTT. Translated: CASSLERGGGDTQYF.

This sequence joins TRBV18 and TRBJ1-2; perhaps TRBD1 as D (6 bases). CDR1 is KGHSH and CDR2 is LQKENI in the germline V gene. V lost 2 bases and J lost 0, with 10 bases in between. The length of the CDR3 is 15 residues. The CDR3 bases are TGTGCCAGCTCACCAGGGGGCACAGCTAACTATGGCTACACCTTC. Its translation is CASSPGGTANYGYTF.

CDR3 residues: CASSPYGYNEQFF. The CDR3 DNA is TGTGCCAGCAGCCCGTACGGCTACAATGAGCAGTTCTTC. J is TRBJ2-1 and V is TRBV6-1, with no clear D. Germline CDR1 MNHNS, CDR2 SASEGT. The ends were cut back, 6 bases at V and 3 bases at J, with 9 bases in the middle. The CDR3 runs 13 residues.

J is TRBJ1-1 and V is TRBV12-3 or TRBV12-4, with D tentatively TRBD1 (6 bases). V was cut by 0 bases and J by 9 bases, with 11 bases left in between. There are 13 residues in the CDR3. CDR3 amino acids: CASSLAQGKQAFF. DNA of the CDR3: TGTGCCAGCAGTTTAGCGCAGGGGAAGCAAGCTTTCTTT.

This clonotype occurred a few times. The V gene is TRBV29-1, the J gene TRBJ2-1; 7 bases line up with TRBD1. The CDR3 has 13 amino acids. V shed 3 bases, J shed 6 bases, and the junction held 5 bases outside the gene matches. Germline V gene lookup returns CDR1 SQVTM and CDR2 ANQGSEA. CDR3 in amino acids: CSVDPAGGNEQFF. The CDR3 region has the DNA TGCAGCGTTGATCCGGCAGGGGGCAATGAGCAGTTCTTC.

The genes are TRBV10-3 and TRBJ1-3; D gene ambiguous. Germline loops: CDR1 ENHRY, CDR2 SYGVKD. CDR3 length equals 14 residues. The V and J ends lost 8 bases and 4 bases respectively, with 15 bases between them. Here the CDR3 reads CAIWTDSTGNTIYF. CDR3 DNA: TGTGCCATCTGGACCGACTCCACAGGAAACACCATATATTTT.

The sample holds many counts of this clonotype. The chain carries TRBV20-1 and TRBJ1-6, with unresolved D. V was cut by 4 bases and J by 9 bases, with 16 bases left in between. There are 14 residues in the CDR3. Germline assignment: CDR1 DFQATT and CDR2 SNEGSKA (reference sequence). The DNA for the CDR3 is TGCAGTGCTACAAGCCCTCAGAACGGTTCACCCCTCCACTTT. It is translated as CSATSPQNGSPLHF.

This clonotype was observed at least ten times. The chain has TRBV20-1 and TRBJ2-5; D unclear. Germline loops: CDR1 DFQATT, CDR2 SNEGSKA (reference sequence). With 1 base removed from V and 5 bases from J, the gap between germline ends came to 5 bases. The CDR3 spans 11 residues. The CDR3 coding sequence is TGCAGTGCTAGAGCCCTGGAGACCCAGTACTTC. Its translation: CSARALETQYF.

This clonotype was seen more than once but under ten times. The chain uses TRBV7-2 and TRBJ2-3; unclear D gene. CDR3 size: 14 residues. Germline values: CDR1 SGHTA, CDR2 FQGNSA. The V and J ends lost 5 bases and 1 base respectively, with 10 bases between them. CDR3 residues: CASSVSARTDTQYF. The CDR3 nucleotides are TGTGCCAGCAGCGTCAGCGCCCGCACAGATACGCAGTATTTT.